Below are 29 T cell receptor beta chains sequenced from a single sample in a study of beta chain features in type 1 diabetes. Expressed TCRB transcripts were sequenced because the entire RNA isolate underwent reverse transcription. Sequenced by immunoSEQ multiplex PCR; TCRdb stores in-frame clones only, minus some. This repertoire shows around 40,000 clones, around 60% found once; its top ten account for around 2%. Sequencing was done on a sample of Tregs from blood. All receptors come from a woman under 40 in good health.

The rearrangement joins TRBV6-5 to TRBJ1-1; D is unclear. With 0 bases removed from V and 4 bases from J, the gap between germline ends came to 6 bases. In germline, CDR1 is MNHEY, CDR2 SVGAGI. The CDR3 consists of 13 residues. Written as DNA, the CDR3 is TGTGCCAGCAGTTACTCTCGAGGCACTGAAGCTTTCTTT. Its translation: CASSYSRGTEAFF.

The chain carries TRBV5-1 and TRBJ2-2; TRBD1 aligns across 8 bases. The ends lost 7 bases at V and 2 bases at J; junction bases unmatched: 7. This CDR3 has 15 amino acids. Germline assignment: CDR1 SGHRS and CDR2 YFSETQ. DNA for the CDR3: TGCGCCAGCGGGCCGGGACAGGCCAACACCGGGGAGCTGTTTTTT. It translates to CASGPGQANTGELFF.

This clone was recorded a few times. The CDR3 protein is CASSLSTAEGTYEQYF. DNA of the CDR3: TGCGCCAGCAGCTTGTCCACAGCGGAGGGCACCTACGAGCAGTACTTC. The V call is TRBV5-1, the J call TRBJ2-7; D might be TRBD2 (6 bases). The CDR3 is made up of 16 amino acids. Per germline, CDR1 SGHRS and CDR2 YFSETQ. V was shortened by 1 base and J by 2 bases, with 16 bases between the two germline ends.

The V and J genes are TRBV7-9 and TRBJ2-7; a weak D match, TRBD1 (5 bases). V was clipped by 0 bases and J by 6 bases, with 9 bases between them. Germline V lookup: CDR1 SEHNR, CDR2 FQNEAQ (reference sequence). The CDR3 extends over 13 amino acids. DNA of the CDR3: TGTGCCAGCAGCTTAGCTCCAGGGCCCGAGCAGTACTTC. Its protein is CASSLAPGPEQYF.

Only a few counts were recorded for this clone. The chain couples TRBV5-1 to TRBJ1-1, with D perhaps matching TRBD1 (6 bases). Germline V CDR1 and CDR2: SGHRS, YFSETQ. This CDR3 spans 13 amino acids. V was pared by 4 bases and J by 1 base, with 8 bases between. The CDR3 sequence is CASSRQENTEAFF. The CDR3 DNA is TGCGCCAGCAGCAGACAGGAGAACACTGAAGCTTTCTTT.

This clone was counted once. The chain uses TRBV5-1 and TRBJ2-7; TRBD2 is a possible D gene (6 bases). The V end lost 4 bases, the J end lost 3 bases, and 20 bases lay between the germline ends. In germline, CDR1 is SGHRS, CDR2 YFSETQ. The CDR3 has 16 residues. CDR3 bases: TGCGCCAGCAGCCCGGCCCCTACTAGCCCAAGCTACGAGCAGTACTTC. Translating gives CASSPAPTSPSYEQYF.

V gene TRBV5-1 combines with J gene TRBJ2-1; D might be TRBD1 (5 bases). This CDR3 contains 14 residues. The germline CDR1 and CDR2 sequences are SGHRS and YFSETQ. V was trimmed by 4 bases and J by 3 bases, leaving 11 bases between them. In DNA form, the CDR3 reads TGCGCCAGCAGCCCTGGGGCAGTCTACAATGAGCAGTTCTTC. Protein product: CASSPGAVYNEQFF.

The rearrangement uses TRBV15 and TRBJ2-3; D might be TRBD1 (6 bases). CDR1 and CDR2 (germline): LNHNV, YYDKDF (reference sequence). Trimming removed 3 bases from V and 2 bases from J, with 12 bases in between. The CDR3 runs to 15 residues. The CDR3 region has the DNA TGTGCCACCAGCAGCTATCAGGGGAACACAGATACGCAGTATTTT. Amino acids: CATSSYQGNTDTQYF.

The V and J genes are TRBV30 and TRBJ1-1; D not certain. The CDR3 is made up of 12 amino acids. Germline loops: CDR1 GTSNPN, CDR2 SVGIG (reference sequence). V was clipped by 0 bases and J by 11 bases, with 13 bases between them. CDR3 nucleotides: TGTGCCTGGAGTGTATCGGGAGGGAGGGCTTTCTTT. It translates to CAWSVSGGRAFF.

The table lists this clone with a few counts. CDR3 sequence (DNA): TGTGCCAGCAGTCCTCTAGCGGGAGGGGCAGATACGCAGTATTTT. Translated: CASSPLAGGADTQYF. The chain combines TRBV27 with TRBJ2-3; the match to TRBD2 covers 12 bases. V lost 5 bases and J lost 4; bases outside the gene matches: 4. Germline values: CDR1 MNHEY, CDR2 SMNVEV (reference sequence). The length of the CDR3 is 15 residues.

The chain links TRBV4-3 to TRBJ1-6; no clear D. In germline, CDR1 is LGHNA, CDR2 YSLEER. The length of the CDR3 is 15 residues. The V end was cut by 7 bases, the J end by 9 bases, with 19 bases between. The CDR3 reads CASTPSHAGGSPLHF. Written as DNA, the CDR3 is TGCGCCAGCACCCCCTCCCACGCCGGCGGTTCACCCCTCCACTTT.

The V gene is TRBV6-1, the J gene TRBJ2-3; D gene unclear. Trimming pared 6 bases from V and 3 bases from J, leaving 10 bases between. The germline CDR1 and CDR2 sequences are MNHNS and SASEGT. The CDR3 is 13 amino acids. The DNA for the CDR3 is TGTGCCAGCAGGACGGGTCATACAGATACGCAGTATTTT. This gives the protein CASRTGHTDTQYF.

For this clone: The junction and the germline gene differ at one end; a read error may be behind it. In nucleotides, the CDR3 is TGTGCCAGCAGCTCTAGACTAGCGGGAGTCTTTGGCTTGATCTTC. Its translation is CASSSRLAGVFGLIF. The rearrangement links TRBV11-2 to TRBJ2-1, with 12 bases fitting TRBD2. The length of the CDR3 is 15 residues. Germline CDR1 reads SGHAT; CDR2 reads FQNNGV.

This clone was seen more than once but under ten times. The chain joins TRBV6-6 to TRBJ2-1, with D perhaps TRBD1 (5 bases). Germline V gene data show CDR1 as MNHNY and CDR2 as SVGAGI (reference sequence). V was trimmed by 0 bases and J by 2 bases, leaving 8 bases between them. The CDR3 totals 15 residues. Written as DNA, the CDR3 is TGTGCCAGCAGTTACTCAGGGGATACCTACAATGAGCAGTTCTTC. Protein sequence: CASSYSGDTYNEQFF.

This clone showed up just once. The chain recombines TRBV5-4 with TRBJ1-4, with D unresolved. The CDR3 is 13 amino acids. Trimming cost V 1 base and J 6 bases, with 7 bases left between them. From germline, CDR1 is SGHNT and CDR2 YYREEE (reference sequence). The CDR3 DNA sequence: TGTGCCAGCAGCTTGAAGGGAGATGAAAAACTGTTTTTT. Its translation is CASSLKGDEKLFF.

This chain joins TRBV5-1 and TRBJ2-5; D remains ambiguous. CDR3 length: 11 residues. Trimming pared 5 bases from V and 5 bases from J, leaving 7 bases between. Looked up from germline, CDR1 is SGHRS and CDR2 is YFSETQ. The CDR3: CASSTSETQYF. The CDR3, as DNA: TGCGCCAGCAGTACTTCTGAGACCCAGTACTTC.

The rearrangement uses TRBV12-5 and TRBJ2-3; 9 bases fit TRBD1. This CDR3 contains 17 residues. Germline CDR1 and CDR2: LGHNT and FRNRAP. Losses at the gene ends were 1 base for V and 1 base for J; bases not matched to a gene: 6. Written as DNA, the CDR3 is TGTGCTAGTGGTTTGGGACAGGGGGAGTTCGGCACAGATACGCAGTATTTT. This encodes CASGLGQGEFGTDTQYF. The full variable domain, completed using reference TRBV12-5 and TRBJ2-3, is DARVTQTPRHKVTEMGQEVTMRCQPILGHNTVFWYRQTMMQGLELLAYFRNRAPLDDSGMPKDRFSAEMPDATLATLKIQPSEPRDSAVYFCASGLGQGEFGTDTQYFGPGTRLTVL.

The chain recombines TRBV7-9 with TRBJ2-1; 12 positions match TRBD2. In germline, CDR1 is SEHNR, CDR2 FQNEAQ (reference sequence). The CDR3 has 18 residues. V lost 4 bases and J lost 1; bases outside the gene matches: 8. In DNA, the CDR3 is TGTGCCAGCAGCTCCCATTGGACTAGCGGGAATTCCTACAATGAGCAGTTCTTC. Translating gives CASSSHWTSGNSYNEQFF.

The chain couples TRBV18 to TRBJ1-1, with D possibly TRBD1 on 5 matching bases. The CDR3 runs 13 residues. Germline V CDR1 and CDR2: KGHSH, LQKENI. Trimming removed 6 bases from V and 12 bases from J, with 20 bases in between. The CDR3 here is CASSRGAGMSSFF. CDR3 DNA: TGTGCCAGCTCGCGGGGCGCAGGGATGAGTTCTTTCTTT.

The J gene is TRBJ1-2, the V gene TRBV28; a weak D match, TRBD1 (6 bases). Trimming removed 3 bases from V and 5 bases from J, with 13 bases in between. CDR3 length equals 14 residues. Germline V gene data show CDR1 as MDHEN and CDR2 as SYDVKM. The CDR3 here is CASSFSAGAYGYTF. In nucleotides, the CDR3 is TGTGCCAGCAGTTTTTCTGCAGGGGCTTATGGCTACACCTTC.

This clone was counted only a few times. The chain is built from TRBV18 and TRBJ2-1; the match to TRBD2 covers 8 bases. This CDR3 region has 13 residues. Germline loops: CDR1 KGHSH, CDR2 LQKENI. V dropped 5 bases and J dropped 8; count of bases not matched to a gene: 5. The CDR3 nucleotides are TGTGCCAGCTCATACTCGGGAGGGGATGAGCAGTTCTTC. It yields the protein CASSYSGGDEQFF.

This clone was found once. This chain links TRBV6-1 with TRBJ1-5, with a tentative D call TRBD1 (6 bases). The CDR3 contains 15 residues. Germline assignment: CDR1 MNHNS and CDR2 SASEGT. The germline V and J ends were trimmed by 3 bases and 5 bases, with 14 bases remaining between them. CDR3 in DNA: TGTGCCAGCAGTGAGAGGGGGAGAGAGTATCAGCCCCAGCATTTT. It encodes CASSERGREYQPQHF.

The rearrangement uses TRBV7-2 and TRBJ2-3; D ambiguous. The V end lost 1 base, the J end lost 6 bases, and 8 bases lay between the germline ends. Germline V lookup: CDR1 SGHTA, CDR2 FQGNSA. This CDR3 is built from 13 residues. The CDR3 DNA sequence: TGTGCCAGCAGCTTAGAGTCGAGCGATACGCAGTATTTT. Translating it yields CASSLESSDTQYF.

The chain is built from TRBV5-1 and TRBJ2-7, with D tentatively TRBD2 (5 bases). The ends were cut back, 4 bases at V and 0 bases at J, with 14 bases in the middle. Germline V CDR1 and CDR2: SGHRS, YFSETQ. This CDR3 is built from 15 residues. This CDR3 reads CASSPLLDLSYEQYF. In DNA, the CDR3 is TGCGCCAGCAGCCCGTTACTAGATCTCTCCTACGAGCAGTACTTC.

This clone has a handful of counts. V usage is TRBV9 and J usage is TRBJ2-3, with 8 bases lining up with TRBD2. Losses at the gene ends were 0 bases for V and 6 bases for J; bases not matched to a gene: 9. Germline lookup yields CDR1 SGDLS and CDR2 YYNGEE. The CDR3 extends over 16 amino acids. CDR3 region: CASSVGNSGTPDTQYF. In DNA form, the CDR3 reads TGTGCCAGCAGCGTAGGGAATAGCGGGACCCCCGATACGCAGTATTTT.

The chain is built from TRBV20-1 and TRBJ2-5; D remains unclear. The J call is doubtful: the DNA matches TRBJ2-7 better. From germline, CDR1 is DFQATT and CDR2 SNEGSKA (reference sequence). CDR3 length: 11 residues. In DNA form, the CDR3 reads TGCAGTGCACGGTCTAACTACGAGCAGTACTTC. It codes for CSARSNYEQYF.

This chain joins TRBV7-9 and TRBJ2-1; TRBD1 might be the D (6 bases). CDR1 and CDR2 (germline): SEHNR, FQNEAQ (reference sequence). The germline V and J ends were trimmed by 2 bases and 12 bases, with 20 bases remaining between them. The length of the CDR3 is 15 residues. CDR3 DNA: TGTGCCAGCAGCTTAAGGCAGGGGTCCTTCGATGGGCAGTTCTTC. This translates into CASSLRQGSFDGQFF.

The rearrangement joins TRBV18 to TRBJ2-7; D remains unclear. Germline loops: CDR1 KGHSH, CDR2 LQKENI. The CDR3 consists of 11 residues. Trimming stripped 4 bases from V and 7 bases from J, with 8 bases between. For the CDR3, the DNA is TGTGCCAGCTCACAAGCGTGGGAGCAGTACTTC. Its translation is CASSQAWEQYF.

The rearrangement uses TRBV6-1 and TRBJ2-5; D is perhaps TRBD1 (5 bases). Judging by the DNA end, TRBJ2-7 fits better; the J call may be wrong. In germline, CDR1 is MNHNS, CDR2 SASEGT. This CDR3 spans 13 amino acids. The CDR3 spells CASSGRGWVEQYF. The CDR3 DNA reads as TGTGCCAGCAGTGGAAGGGGATGGGTCGAGCAGTACTTC.